The 2 T cell receptor beta chains in this list originate from one sample, sequenced in a study of blood T cell repertoires in COVID-19. Here immunoSEQ multiplex PCR was the method, and the copy in TCRdb shows in-frame clones only, minus some. The data show some 290,000 clones, with 81% seen just once and less than 3% held by the top ten. Sequencing was performed on peripheral blood. The receptors originated from a woman between 55 and 75 years old with active or convalescent COVID-19.

This sequence joins TRBV27 and TRBJ2-3; 11 bases agree with TRBD2. Germline loops: CDR1 MNHEY, CDR2 SMNVEV (reference sequence). V shed 7 bases and J 1 base; nucleotides not matched to a gene: 4. The CDR3 runs 15 residues. CDR3 residues: CASKGSGGGTDTQYF. For the CDR3, the DNA is TGTGCCAGCAAAGGTAGCGGGGGGGGCACAGATACGCAGTATTTT.

V gene TRBV6-5 combines with J gene TRBJ1-1; the match to TRBD1 covers 10 bases. V was pared by 6 bases and J by 3 bases, with 1 base of the junction left unmatched. Germline CDR1 and CDR2: MNHEY and SVGAGI. The CDR3 covers 13 residues. DNA for the CDR3: TGTGCCAGCAGCGGGACAGGGGACACTGAAGCTTTCTTT. Protein product: CASSGTGDTEAFF.